A selection of T cell receptor beta chains follows, all from one sample in a study of T-cell memory formation after mild COVID-19. TCRdb recomputed calls from the 5' RACE reads with MiXCR, one row per CDR3 protein. The sample lists just over 400,000 distinct CDR3 sequences; about a quarter were seen once. The sequenced material came from PBMCs or a T cell subset sorted from them (not recorded which). These receptors were taken from an adult woman who had mild COVID-19 (a few samples of this study predate the infection). Cell type and time point are not known. The CDR3 runs from the conserved cysteine through the conserved F or W. A D gene is named only where the DNA matches it firmly. Clone size is stated in some rows and not others, as once, few, many or a class when expanded.

size,length,J,D,V,DNA,CDR3
few,15,TRBJ2-7,NA,TRBV6-5,TGTGCCAGCAGTCGTGGACGGGTAAGCTCCTACGAGCAGTACTTC,CASSRGRVSSYEQYF
NA,16,TRBJ2-1,TRBD2,TRBV4-1,TGCGCCAGCAGCCCAGGACCGGGAGGCCTTTACAATGAGCAGTTCTTC,CASSPGPGGLYNEQFF
few,14,TRBJ2-1,NA,TRBV6-6,TGTGCCAGCTCGGATGTGCACGCGTACAATGAGCAGTTCTTC,CASSDVHAYNEQFF
NA,14,TRBJ2-5,TRBD1,TRBV20-1,TGCAGTGCTAGAGAAGGGACAGGGGGAGAGACCCAGTACTTC,CSAREGTGGETQYF
few,13,TRBJ2-2,NA,TRBV5-1,TGCGCCAGCAGGACAGCTGTGTACGGGGAGCTGTTTTTT,CASRTAVYGELFF
few,19,TRBJ2-5,TRBD2,TRBV6-5,TGTGCCAGCAGTTACTCGGTGCTAGCGGGAGGGCTAGGTTCGGAGACCCAGTACTTC,CASSYSVLAGGLGSETQYF
NA,16,TRBJ2-1,TRBD2,TRBV14,TGTGCCAGCAGCCAGATTGACGGGAGGACCTACAATGAGCAGTTCTTC,CASSQIDGRTYNEQFF
NA,16,TRBJ2-1,TRBD1,TRBV7-9,TGTGCCAGCAGCCCCTTAACAGGGGGAGAAAGGAATGAGCAGTTCTTC,CASSPLTGGERNEQFF
few,14,TRBJ1-3,NA,TRBV15,TGTGCCACCAGCAGAGCGGCGGACGGAAACACCATATATTTT,CATSRAADGNTIYF
NA,12,TRBJ1-1,NA,TRBV24-1,TGTGCCACCAGCAGGTTTGGCACTGAAGCTTTCTTT,CATSRFGTEAFF
NA,16,TRBJ2-2,NA,TRBV14,TGTGCCAGCAGCCAAGAGACGGAGGCGAACACCGGGGAGCTGTTTTTT,CASSQETEANTGELFF
few,17,TRBJ1-6,TRBD1,TRBV5-1,TGCGCCAGCAGCCCGGGATGGACAGGGGTTGGCAATTCACCCCTCCACTTT,CASSPGWTGVGNSPLHF